One T cell receptor (beta chain) is described in this entry. Its antigen is not yet known. One base away there is no much larger clone; base qualities are not given. This specimen belongs to a study of OX40 agonist ivuxolimab in advanced cancers. Study-level background: Ivuxolimab was a fully human IgG2 agonistic monoclonal antibody targeting the costimulatory receptor OX40 (CD134). The paper describes the monotherapy dose-escalation part (N ≈ 49 patients) of the phase I trial of ivuxolimab. A male proportion of 75% to 85% and a mean age of approximately 61 years, ranging from 23 to 79, were recorded for the dose-escalation cohort. The purpose of peripheral TCRbeta sequencing was to test whether ivuxolimab changed TCR sequence diversity and led to clonal T-cell expansion. Of the 50 or so patients in dose escalation, 19 had hepatocellular carcinoma, roughly 15 had melanoma, 9 had renal cell carcinoma and 9 had head and neck cancer. Partial responses were achieved by three dose-escalation patients, of whom one had hepatocellular carcinoma and two had cutaneous melanoma. Intravenous ivuxolimab was administered to patients every 2 weeks at six dose levels: 0.01, 0.1, 0.3, 1.5, 3 and 10 mg/kg. Patients were allowed to have had prior anti-PD-1, anti-PD-L1 or anti-CTLA-4 therapy, and approximately 40% of the dose-escalation patients had been treated with checkpoint inhibitors. Broad study findings and their caveats: In the 0.1-3.0 mg/kg groups, partial responders were among the patients with the lowest normalized peripheral clonal expansion, particularly in CD8+ T cells. At doses of 0.1 to 3.0 mg/kg, clonal expansion of both CD4+ and CD8+ T cells in blood was seen between baseline and week 6. Low levels of normalized T-cell clonal expansion were also seen in some nonresponding patients. The antigen specificity of the clonally expanded peripheral T cells was not determined. After ivuxolimab, more expanded clones were found on average in CD8+ T cells than in CD4+ T cells.

Patients with autoimmune disease history or receiving systemic immunosuppression were excluded from the trial. Peripheral blood for TCR sequencing was collected from all dose cohorts at baseline, on cycle 4 day 1, and on cycle 7 day 1. Samples came from an open-label, multicenter, first-in-human phase I dose-escalation trial of ivuxolimab. The trial enrolled adults with locally advanced or metastatic head and neck squamous cell, hepatocellular, melanoma or renal cell carcinoma. CD4+ and CD8+ T cells were sorted separately from peripheral blood before TCR sequencing. From the germline V gene, CDR1 is LGHNA and CDR2 is YNFKEQ. V lost 0 bases and J lost 6 bases, and the count of bases not matched to a germline gene is 3. Including the terminal cysteine and phenylalanine, the CDR3 comprises 16 residues. Solely the CDR3 DNA is kept, with 48 bases framed from the first base. To sequence the TCRbeta CDR3 region, genomic DNA was isolated from the sorted cells. The immunoSEQ Assay was used to sequence the TCRbeta CDR3 regions. TCRdb took over this immuneACCESS table, retaining in-frame rearrangements with V and J assigned. Such tables are incomplete; in checked studies, under half of the missing clones stem from an unresolved V gene, and the remainder is unexplained. The sample yields around 70,000 clones; roughly 90% were counted once. Roughly 0.98% of the sample goes to the ten largest clones.

The chain is encoded by TRBV4-2 joined to TRBJ2-7; TRBD2 lines up with 15 middle nucleotides. The sequence was obtained from an adult with an advanced solid tumor such as melanoma, head and neck, liver or kidney cancer. The sample was CD4+ or CD8+ T cells sorted from blood, taken in a trial of the OX40 agonist ivuxolimab. The DNA reads as follows: TGTGCCAGCAGCCAAGATATGGGACTAGCGGGAGGCGAGCAGTACTTC. Its protein product is CASSQDMGLAGGEQYF.